The rows below give T cell receptor beta chains drawn from one sample of a study of radiotherapy plus CTLA-4 blockade in lung cancer. Data came from immunoSEQ multiplex PCR; TCRdb stores just in-frame clones and leaves some out. Of about 93,000 clones listed, about 91% were seen once; the top ten hold roughly 4.6%. Material: peripheral blood, obtained from a patient treated with radiotherapy plus ipilimumab. These receptors all stem from a human donor with non-small cell lung cancer that progressed on radiotherapy plus ipilimumab. CDR3s include the opening cysteine and the closing phenylalanine or tryptophan. A D gene is named only where the DNA matches it firmly. Size is stated for part of the rows, as once, few or many counts, or as a class when the clone is expanded.

j_call clone_size v_call d_call cdr3_aa cdr3_nt
TRBJ2-2 NA TRBV29-1 TRBD1 CSVRSRTGGQNTGELFF TGCAGCGTCCGCAGCCGGACAGGGGGCCAGAACACCGGGGAGCTGTTTTTT
TRBJ2-1 NA TRBV18 NA CASSPGRGSYNEQFF TGTGCCAGCTCACCAGGCAGGGGCTCCTACAATGAGCAGTTCTTC
TRBJ1-1 NA TRBV12-5 NA CASATGGDTEAFF TGTGCTAGTGCCACGGGAGGGGACACTGAAGCTTTCTTT
TRBJ2-1 NA TRBV7-6 TRBD1 CASSLATGVGEQFF TGTGCCAGCAGCTTAGCGACAGGGGTTGGTGAGCAGTTCTTC
TRBJ2-5 NA TRBV6-6 NA CASTPRLGHLQETQYF TGTGCCAGCACCCCCCGGCTTGGCCACCTTCAAGAGACCCAGTACTTC
TRBJ2-3 few TRBV2 NA CASSAESGSTDTQYF TGTGCCAGCAGTGCGGAGTCTGGGTCCACAGATACGCAGTATTTT
TRBJ2-3 NA TRBV7-3 NA CASSSTPADTQYF TGTGCCAGCAGCTCCACCCCCGCGGATACGCAGTATTTT
TRBJ1-1 NA TRBV4-1 TRBD1 CASSQDGLRTGGTEAFF TGCGCCAGCAGCCAAGATGGTTTGAGGACAGGGGGCACTGAAGCTTTCTTT
TRBJ2-7 NA TRBV6-5 NA CASGRSGSYEQYF TGTGCCAGCGGGCGATCAGGTTCCTACGAGCAGTACTTC
TRBJ1-1 NA TRBV18 NA CASSQGQTVTEAFF TGTGCCAGCTCACAGGGGCAGACTGTTACTGAAGCTTTCTTT
TRBJ1-5 NA TRBV5-6 NA CASSLTGRLQDQPQHF TGTGCCAGCAGCTTAACAGGGCGGCTTCAAGATCAGCCCCAGCATTTT
TRBJ2-1 NA TRBV27 NA CASSLSWLAGNEQFF TGTGCCAGCAGTTTATCGTGGCTAGCCGGCAATGAGCAGTTCTTC
TRBJ1-2 NA TRBV5-1 TRBD1 CASSRTDRVSREVYTF TGCGCCAGCAGTCGTACTGACAGGGTTTCTCGTGAGGTCTACACCTTC
TRBJ2-7 NA TRBV6-6 TRBD1 CASRDEPGQPYEQYF TGTGCCAGCAGGGACGAACCGGGACAGCCCTACGAGCAGTACTTC
TRBJ2-7 NA TRBV23-1 NA CASSQRPDNSYEQYF TGCGCCAGCAGCCAAAGGCCAGATAATTCCTACGAGCAGTACTTC
TRBJ1-1 once TRBV7-9 NA CASSLAVANTEAFF TGTGCCAGCAGCTTAGCAGTAGCTAACACTGAAGCTTTCTTT
TRBJ1-2 NA TRBV11-3 TRBD1 CASSLKNKDRGYGYTF TGTGCCAGCAGCTTAAAAAATAAGGACAGGGGCTATGGCTACACCTTC
TRBJ2-7 NA TRBV6-1 TRBD1 CASRTWGTASYEQYF TGTGCCAGCAGGACTTGGGGGACAGCTTCCTACGAGCAGTACTTC
TRBJ2-5 NA TRBV5-1 NA CASSLDRNQETQYF TGCGCCAGCAGCTTGGACAGGAATCAAGAGACCCAGTACTTC
TRBJ1-2 NA TRBV6-5 NA CASSYRDTNYGYTF TGTGCCAGCAGTTACAGGGACACCAACTATGGCTACACCTTC
TRBJ2-1 NA TRBV7-3 TRBD1 CASSPPGQYNEQFF TGTGCCAGCAGCCCCCCGGGACAGTACAATGAGCAGTTCTTC
TRBJ1-2 NA TRBV19 NA CASSTWDGPGGHGYTF TGTGCCAGTAGTACCTGGGACGGGCCGGGGGGACATGGCTACACCTTC
TRBJ1-5 NA TRBV6-1 NA CASSASGRNQPQHF TGTGCCAGCAGTGCCTCGGGGCGGAATCAGCCCCAGCATTTT
TRBJ1-1 NA TRBV6-6 TRBD1 CASRSTGGNTEAFF TGTGCCAGCCGATCCACAGGGGGTAACACTGAAGCTTTCTTT
TRBJ2-3 NA TRBV2 NA CASGSGRDTQYF TGTGCCAGCGGTAGCGGAAGAGATACGCAGTATTTT
TRBJ1-1 once TRBV5-6 NA CASSYRGIEAFF TGTGCCAGCAGCTACCGTGGGATAGAAGCTTTCTTT
TRBJ2-7 once TRBV9 NA CASSPRGGEDYEQYF TGTGCCAGCAGCCCCAGGGGGGGGGAGGACTACGAGCAGTACTTC
TRBJ1-2 NA TRBV5-1 TRBD1 CASSTRTGNYGYTF TGCGCCAGCAGCACAAGGACAGGGAACTATGGCTACACCTTC
TRBJ1-1 NA TRBV27 NA CASRGLMNTEAFF TGTGCCAGCAGGGGATTAATGAACACTGAAGCTTTCTTT
TRBJ1-2 NA TRBV30 NA CAWSENRNYGYTF TGTGCCTGGAGTGAAAACAGAAACTATGGCTACACCTTC
TRBJ2-7 once TRBV7-4 TRBD2 CASSLKETSGKPSYEQYF TGTGCCAGCAGCTTAAAGGAGACTAGCGGGAAACCCTCCTACGAGCAGTACTTC
TRBJ2-5 NA TRBV25-1 TRBD2 CASSESGRAGVTQYF TGTGCCAGCAGTGAGAGCGGGAGGGCCGGGGTGACCCAGTACTTC
TRBJ2-5 NA TRBV19 TRBD2 CASSTGLAERETQYF TGTGCCAGTAGTACTGGACTAGCGGAGAGGGAGACCCAGTACTTC
TRBJ2-2 NA TRBV9 NA CASSVVPDTGELFF TGTGCCAGCAGCGTAGTACCCGACACCGGGGAGCTGTTTTTT
TRBJ1-4 NA TRBV7-9 TRBD1 CAGQGNEKLFF TGTGCCGGACAGGGGAATGAAAAACTGTTTTTT
TRBJ2-5 NA TRBV5-1 NA CASSPGPGRETQYF TGCGCCAGCAGCCCGGGTCCGGGACGGGAGACCCAGTACTTC
TRBJ1-3 few TRBV5-6 TRBD1 CASSYGQGISGNTIYF TGTGCCAGCAGCTACGGACAGGGCATCTCTGGAAACACCATATATTTT
TRBJ1-4 once TRBV7-9 NA CASSLDGATNEKLFF TGTGCCAGCAGTCTGGACGGTGCAACTAATGAAAAACTGTTTTTT
TRBJ2-1 once TRBV6-1 NA CASSEVRLVQFF TGTGCCAGCAGTGAGGTACGTTTGGTGCAGTTCTTC
TRBJ2-7 NA TRBV7-2 NA CASSPFGAGSYEQYF TGTGCCAGCAGCCCATTTGGGGCGGGAAGCTACGAGCAGTACTTC
TRBJ2-1 NA TRBV25-1 TRBD1 CASSVGQGSYNEQFF TGTGCCAGCAGTGTCGGACAGGGCTCCTACAATGAGCAGTTCTTC
TRBJ1-2 NA TRBV6-5 TRBD1 CASRTGDYGYTF TGTGCCAGCAGAACAGGGGATTATGGCTACACCTTC
TRBJ2-2 NA TRBV5-1 TRBD2 CASRVLTSGTTGELFF TGCGCCAGCAGGGTTCTAACTAGCGGCACGACCGGGGAGCTGTTTTTT
TRBJ2-2 NA TRBV11-2 NA CASSKTPAGTGELFF TGTGCCAGCAGCAAAACACCCGCCGGTACCGGGGAGCTGTTTTTT
TRBJ2-5 NA TRBV29-1 TRBD1 CSVAGTGTKETQYF TGCAGCGTTGCCGGGACAGGGACGAAAGAGACCCAGTACTTC
TRBJ2-3 NA TRBV5-1 NA CASSGPLGTNTDTQYF TGCGCCAGCAGCGGCCCCCTCGGGACCAACACAGATACGCAGTATTTT
TRBJ2-2 once TRBV2 TRBD1 CASLSGTGSVGELFF TGTGCCAGCCTCTCCGGGACAGGGTCGGTCGGGGAGCTGTTTTTT
TRBJ1-6 NA TRBV7-8 NA CASSLGAGGVLISPLHF TGTGCCAGCAGCTTAGGGGCAGGAGGGGTCCTAATCTCACCCCTCCACTTT
TRBJ1-2 NA TRBV27 NA CASSLQGLGYGYTF TGTGCCAGCAGTTTACAGGGGTTGGGCTATGGCTACACCTTC
TRBJ2-3 NA TRBV9 TRBD2 CASSRDRASGAYTDTQYF TGTGCCAGCAGCAGGGATAGGGCTAGCGGGGCATACACAGATACGCAGTATTTT
TRBJ2-3 NA TRBV7-3 NA CASSLAGQDTQYF TGTGCCAGCAGCTTAGCGGGCCAAGATACGCAGTATTTT
TRBJ2-3 NA TRBV6-4 TRBD2 CASSVSGTRGASWALSTDTQYF TGTGCCAGCAGTGTCTCCGGGACTAGGGGAGCTAGTTGGGCCTTAAGCACAGATACGCAGTATTTT
TRBJ2-1 NA TRBV9 TRBD2 CASSVGLAGYNEQFF TGTGCCAGCAGCGTCGGACTAGCGGGATACAATGAGCAGTTCTTC
TRBJ2-2 NA TRBV5-1 NA CASRWETVNTGELFF TGCGCCAGCAGATGGGAGACAGTTAACACCGGGGAGCTGTTTTTT
TRBJ2-7 NA TRBV27 TRBD2 CASSLTLAGGPEEQYF TGTGCCAGCAGTTTAACCCTAGCGGGAGGGCCGGAAGAGCAGTACTTC
TRBJ2-7 few TRBV7-3 NA CASSAGGEQYF TGTGCCAGCAGCGCCGGGGGCGAGCAGTACTTC
TRBJ2-1 NA TRBV12-5 NA CASGLVVSGVGNEQFF TGTGCTAGTGGTTTGGTAGTCAGTGGGGTGGGCAATGAGCAGTTCTTC